The 24 T cell receptor beta chains given below trace back to one sample, sequenced in a study of blood T cell repertoires in COVID-19. TCRdb's table, derived via immunoSEQ multiplex PCR, lists solely in-frame clones and lacks some. The sample shows some 200,000 clones, around nine tenths of them seen only once. Source material: peripheral blood. These receptors all come from a man between 18 and 35 years old with active or convalescent COVID-19.

The chain links TRBV6-4 to TRBJ2-1; 11 nucleotides match TRBD2. The CDR3 length is 16 residues. Germline V gives CDR1 MRHNA, CDR2 SNTAGT. Trimming took 0 bases from V and 4 from J; bases not matched to a gene: 2. The chain's CDR3 is CASSDSTSGEYNEQFF. CDR3 nucleotide sequence: TGTGCCAGCAGTGACTCGACTAGCGGGGAATACAATGAGCAGTTCTTC.

This chain joins TRBV7-9 and TRBJ2-2; tentatively, D is TRBD1 (6 bases). The germline CDR1 and CDR2 sequences are SEHNR and FQNEAQ (reference sequence). This CDR3 spans 15 amino acids. With 5 bases removed from V and 2 bases from J, the gap between germline ends came to 12 bases. This CDR3 is CASSPPGDNTGELFF. The CDR3 nucleotides are TGTGCCAGCAGCCCCCCAGGGGACAACACCGGGGAGCTGTTTTTT. The complete variable domain, with remaining parts taken from reference TRBV7-9 and TRBJ2-2, reads DTGVSQNPRHKITKRGQNVTFRCDPISEHNRLYWYRQTLGQGPEFLTYFQNEAQLEKSRLLSDRFSAERPKGSFSTLEIQRTEQGDSAMYLCASSPPGDNTGELFFGEGSRLTVL.

J is TRBJ2-7 and V is TRBV11-1; TRBD2 matches 8 bases. Germline trimming cut 5 bases from V and 6 bases from J; bases unmatched to any gene: 12. This CDR3 region has 15 residues. In germline, CDR1 is SGHAT, CDR2 FQDESV (reference sequence). The CDR3 DNA reads as TGTGCCAGCAGCGCGAGCCGGTCGGGAGGGTCCGAGCAGTACTTC. As protein: CASSASRSGGSEQYF.

The genes are TRBV19 and TRBJ1-4; D unresolved. This CDR3 has 14 amino acids. V was cut by 4 bases and J by 8 bases, with 14 bases left in between. Germline values: CDR1 LNHDA, CDR2 SQIVND (reference sequence). The CDR3 region has the DNA TGTGCCAGTAGTAATTTGATCCAAGAGGAAAAACTGTTTTTT. Protein: CASSNLIQEEKLFF.

The V gene is TRBV19, the J gene TRBJ2-6; 8 nucleotides line up with TRBD2. The length of the CDR3 is 18 residues. The V segment lost 2 bases and the J segment 0 bases; nucleotides outside the gene matches: 6. Germline V CDR1 and CDR2: LNHDA, SQIVND (reference sequence). The CDR3 region is CASSITSGGTSGANVLTF. In nucleotides, the CDR3 is TGTGCCAGTAGTATAACTAGCGGTGGGACCTCTGGGGCCAACGTCCTGACTTTC.

The genes are TRBV5-4 and TRBJ1-2, with 9 bases lining up with TRBD1. The ends lost 0 bases at V and 5 bases at J; junction bases unmatched: 2. Germline loops: CDR1 SGHNT, CDR2 YYREEE (reference sequence). CDR3 length: 14 residues. CDR3 sequence reads: CASSLGTGEYGYTF. CDR3 sequence (DNA): TGTGCCAGCAGCTTGGGGACAGGGGAGTATGGCTACACCTTC.

The chain is built from TRBV6-4 and TRBJ2-3, with TRBD2 identical over 9 bases. V trimming: 0 bases; J trimming: 2 bases; junction bases outside the gene matches: 6. Germline assignment: CDR1 MRHNA and CDR2 SNTAGT. CDR3 length: 17 residues. The CDR3 DNA reads TGTGCCAGCAGTGACTCGTTTAGCGGGAGCTCCACAGATACGCAGTATTTT. Translated: CASSDSFSGSSTDTQYF.

This clone was counted once. The chain uses TRBV12-3 or TRBV12-4 and TRBJ2-3; 8 bases map to TRBD2. The CDR3 covers 13 residues. V was pared by 8 bases and J by 2 bases, with 3 bases of the junction left unmatched. The CDR3 DNA reads TGTGCCAGCGAGCGGGGGCCCACAGATACGCAGTATTTT. This encodes CASERGPTDTQYF.

This sequence joins TRBV12-3 or TRBV12-4 and TRBJ2-1; no clear D gene. Trimming shortened V by 5 bases and J by 2 bases, and 7 bases separated the two germline ends. The CDR3 covers 13 residues. DNA of the CDR3: TGTGCCAGCAGTCTAACCCCCTACAATGAGCAGTTCTTC. It encodes CASSLTPYNEQFF.

The chain links TRBV4-3 to TRBJ2-5, with TRBD2 as a possible D gene (5 bases). The V gene lost 4 bases and the J gene lost 1 base, with 13 bases spanning the gap. CDR1 is LGHNA and CDR2 is YSLEER in the germline V gene. This CDR3 region has 15 residues. CDR3 in DNA: TGCGCCAGCAGCCTAAGGGCAGAGGGCCAAGAGACCCAGTACTTC. Protein sequence: CASSLRAEGQETQYF.

The chain has TRBV5-4 and TRBJ1-6; weak D call: TRBD1 (5 bases). V lost 4 bases, J lost 7 bases, and 12 bases lay in between. The germline V gene has CDR1 SGHNT and CDR2 YYREEE (reference sequence). This CDR3 has 14 residues. CDR3 DNA sequence: TGTGCCAGCAGCATGACAGTATTAAATTCACCCCTCCACTTT. Translated, it gives CASSMTVLNSPLHF.

Note on this clone: One junction end disagrees with the germline gene, perhaps due to a read error. This chain uses TRBV18 with TRBJ1-2; D not certain. Germline-derived CDR1 and CDR2 are KGHSH and LQKENI. The CDR3 loop spans 12 amino acids. The CDR3 bases are TGTGCCAGCTCACCACACGAAAGGGAGGATTCCTTC. Its protein is CASSPHEREDSF.

The rearrangement joins TRBV7-3 to TRBJ2-1, with 14 bases fitting TRBD2. This CDR3 spans 15 amino acids. From germline, CDR1 is SGHTA and CDR2 FQGTGA. Trimming cost V 4 bases and J 12 bases; bases outside gene matches: 8. CDR3 loop: CASSSGLAGGWGQFF. CDR3 in DNA: TGTGCCAGCAGCTCCGGACTAGCGGGAGGTTGGGGGCAGTTCTTC.

This clone was counted many times. The chain carries TRBV28 and TRBJ2-5; the match to TRBD1 covers 8 bases. Germline CDR1 and CDR2: MDHEN and SYDVKM. After removal of 5 bases from V and 2 bases from J, the junction contained 13 bases not matched to a gene. CDR3 length: 17 amino acids. CDR3 sequence reads: CASSHHPLGTGQETQYF. As DNA, the CDR3 is TGTGCCAGCAGTCACCACCCGCTAGGGACAGGACAAGAGACCCAGTACTTC. Supplemented by reference TRBV28 and TRBJ2-5, the full variable domain reads DVKVTQSSRYLVKRTGEKVFLECVQDMDHENMFWYRQDPGLGLRLIYFSYDVKMKEKGDIPEGYSVSREKKERFSLILESASTNQTSMYLCASSHHPLGTGQETQYFGPGTRLLVL.

The chain joins TRBV6-4 to TRBJ2-2; TRBD2 is a possible D gene (6 bases). V was clipped by 4 bases and J by 6 bases, with 18 bases between them. Per the germline V gene, CDR1 is MRHNA and CDR2 is SNTAGT. The CDR3 is 16 amino acids. This chain's CDR3 is CASSAETGGDPGELFF. DNA for the CDR3: TGTGCCAGCAGTGCCGAAACAGGAGGGGACCCCGGGGAGCTGTTTTTT.

V gene TRBV7-9 combines with J gene TRBJ1-2; possibly TRBD1 for D (5 bases). Trimming took 1 base from V and 6 from J, leaving 6 bases between them. Germline CDR1 and CDR2: SEHNR and FQNEAQ (reference sequence). The CDR3 extends over 12 amino acids. The CDR3 spells CASSLDRHGYTF. In DNA form, the CDR3 reads TGTGCCAGCAGCTTAGACAGGCATGGCTACACCTTC.

J is TRBJ2-2 and V is TRBV5-1, with D unclear. Per the germline V gene, CDR1 is SGHRS and CDR2 is YFSETQ. V shed 4 bases and J shed 9 bases, with 25 bases lying between them. This CDR3 has 17 residues. The CDR3 reads CASSPPRSGDAKRELFF. CDR3 DNA: TGCGCCAGCAGCCCCCCCCGGTCCGGTGATGCGAAGAGGGAGCTGTTTTTT.

This clone was observed a single time. The chain employs TRBV10-3 and TRBJ2-2, with 9 bases fitting TRBD1. Germline values: CDR1 ENHRY, CDR2 SYGVKD. The CDR3 loop spans 16 amino acids. The V segment lost 0 bases and the J segment 3 bases; nucleotides outside the gene matches: 2. CDR3 coding DNA: TGTGCCATCAGTGAGTCGACAGGGGGGGACACCGGGGAGCTGTTTTTT. It yields the protein CAISESTGGDTGELFF.

CDR3 in amino acids: CASSFVQGYGYTF. CDR3 nucleotide sequence: TGTGCCAGCAGTTTTGTGCAGGGCTATGGCTACACCTTC. The rearrangement joins TRBV12-3 or TRBV12-4 to TRBJ1-2; the D gene is possibly TRBD1 (5 bases). The CDR3 contains 13 residues. The V end lost 3 bases, the J end lost 4 bases, and 9 bases lay between the germline ends.

V usage is TRBV29-1 and J usage is TRBJ1-1, with D unclear. The CDR3 contains 16 residues. Per germline, CDR1 SQVTM and CDR2 ANQGSEA. V gave up 6 bases and J gave up 1 base, with 21 bases separating them. The CDR3 loop reads CSVNDPILGANTEAFF. The CDR3 coding sequence is TGCAGCGTAAACGATCCCATCTTGGGAGCGAACACTGAAGCTTTCTTT.

This chain uses TRBV6-6 with TRBJ1-6; tentative D call: TRBD1 (5 bases). The CDR3 contains 14 residues. Germline V gene lookup returns CDR1 MNHNY and CDR2 SVGAGI (reference sequence). V was pared by 5 bases and J by 8 bases, with 13 bases between. Here the CDR3 reads CASSERGEDSPLHF. CDR3 nucleotides: TGTGCCAGCAGTGAGCGGGGGGAGGATTCACCCCTCCACTTT.

This sequence joins TRBV6-7 and TRBJ1-1; 8 positions agree with TRBD1. TRBV6-7 is placed among ORFs of uncertain function. The V gene end was trimmed by 10 bases and the J gene end by 1 base; junction bases not matched to a gene: 20. The CDR3 totals 18 residues. In DNA, the CDR3 is TGTGCCACCCCTCTGCGGACAGGGAACTCAGTCCGGAACACTGAAGCTTTCTTT. Its translation: CATPLRTGNSVRNTEAFF.

In nucleotides, the CDR3 is TGCGCCAGCAGCTCGTTGGGGCGTGAGGGGGACCCCTATGGCTACACCTTC. It codes for CASSSLGREGDPYGYTF. The chain couples TRBV5-1 to TRBJ1-2; D may be TRBD1 (6 bases). Germline CDR1 SGHRS, CDR2 YFSETQ. The CDR3 runs 17 residues. V lost 3 bases to trimming and J lost 4 bases, with 22 bases between them.

A note on this clone: Other DNA sequences within the sample encode an identical CDR3. The rearrangement uses TRBV6-5 and TRBJ2-3; D call uncertain. This CDR3 contains 13 residues. V dropped 2 bases and J dropped 2 bases, with 5 bases sitting between them. CDR1 MNHEY and CDR2 SVGAGI come from the germline V gene. The DNA for the CDR3 is TGTGCCAGCAGTTACAGCCACACAGATACGCAGTATTTT. It is translated as CASSYSHTDTQYF.